This is a list of T cell receptor beta chains from one sample in a study of technical replicates of blood from a few donors. Data came from immunoSEQ multiplex PCR; TCRdb stores just in-frame clones and leaves some out. Among roughly 15,000 clones listed, approximately 80% were seen once. Sample: PBMCs. These receptors all stem from a human donor in good health. The CDR3 runs from the conserved cysteine through the conserved F or W. The order of the fields is V gene, J gene, D gene, clone size, CDR3 protein, CDR3 DNA. A D gene is named only where the DNA matches it firmly. Some rows have no size entry. The others give once, few or many, or a class for an expanded clone.

v_call: TRBV27; j_call: TRBJ2-1; d_call: TRBD2; clone_size: -; cdr3_aa: CASGVASGSGEQFF; cdr3_nt: TGTGCCAGCGGGGTTGCTAGCGGGAGCGGTGAGCAGTTCTTC
v_call: TRBV18; j_call: TRBJ1-4; d_call: TRBD1; clone_size: -; cdr3_aa: CASSDGTGADEKLFF; cdr3_nt: TGTGCCAGCTCAGACGGGACAGGGGCGGATGAAAAACTGTTTTTT
v_call: TRBV5-4; j_call: TRBJ2-5; d_call: -; clone_size: -; cdr3_aa: CASSLVGAETQYF; cdr3_nt: TGTGCCAGCAGCTTGGTGGGGGCGGAGACCCAGTACTTC
v_call: TRBV7-9; j_call: TRBJ2-5; d_call: TRBD1; clone_size: -; cdr3_aa: CASSRRGTGDEETQYF; cdr3_nt: TGTGCCAGCAGCCGGAGAGGGACAGGTGACGAAGAGACCCAGTACTTC
v_call: TRBV2; j_call: TRBJ1-2; d_call: -; clone_size: -; cdr3_aa: CASKSAGYYGYTF; cdr3_nt: TGTGCCAGCAAGTCCGCCGGGTACTATGGCTACACCTTC
v_call: TRBV6-5; j_call: TRBJ1-1; d_call: -; clone_size: -; cdr3_aa: CASSYSPTGNTEAFF; cdr3_nt: TGTGCCAGCAGTTACTCCCCGACTGGGAACACTGAAGCTTTCTTT
v_call: TRBV7-9; j_call: TRBJ1-1; d_call: -; clone_size: -; cdr3_aa: CASSHGDTKNTEAFF; cdr3_nt: TGTGCCAGCAGCCACGGGGACACGAAGAACACTGAAGCTTTCTTT
v_call: TRBV6-1; j_call: TRBJ1-1; d_call: -; clone_size: -; cdr3_aa: CASSEEPAGYLAGLYTEAFF; cdr3_nt: TGTGCCAGCAGTGAAGAGCCGGCGGGTTATCTGGCAGGTTTGTACACTGAAGCTTTCTTT
v_call: TRBV11-3; j_call: TRBJ1-1; d_call: -; clone_size: -; cdr3_aa: CASSSAGTRSGTEAFF; cdr3_nt: TGTGCCAGCAGCTCAGCAGGGACACGGAGTGGGACTGAAGCTTTCTTT
v_call: TRBV4-1; j_call: TRBJ2-3; d_call: TRBD2; clone_size: -; cdr3_aa: CASSRQLAEPSTDTQYF; cdr3_nt: TGCGCCAGCAGCCGCCAACTAGCGGAGCCTAGCACAGATACGCAGTATTTT
v_call: TRBV7-2; j_call: TRBJ1-2; d_call: TRBD1; clone_size: -; cdr3_aa: CASTGTGGLWYGYTF; cdr3_nt: TGTGCCAGCACTGGGACAGGGGGTCTGTGGTATGGCTACACCTTC
v_call: TRBV9; j_call: TRBJ2-5; d_call: -; clone_size: -; cdr3_aa: CASSPSGKETQYF; cdr3_nt: TGTGCCAGCAGCCCCTCGGGAAAAGAGACCCAGTACTTC
v_call: TRBV2; j_call: TRBJ2-7; d_call: TRBD2; clone_size: few; cdr3_aa: CASSEFVPLAGENYEQYF; cdr3_nt: TGTGCCAGCAGTGAATTTGTCCCGCTAGCGGGAGAAAACTACGAGCAGTACTTC
v_call: TRBV18; j_call: TRBJ1-3; d_call: -; clone_size: once; cdr3_aa: CASSSSQTGGVGNTIYF; cdr3_nt: TGTGCCAGCTCATCTAGCCAGACAGGAGGAGTTGGAAACACCATATATTTT
v_call: TRBV10-3; j_call: TRBJ2-7; d_call: -; clone_size: once; cdr3_aa: CAIFFPGLQDEQYF; cdr3_nt: TGTGCCATCTTCTTCCCGGGACTCCAGGACGAGCAGTACTTC
v_call: TRBV18; j_call: TRBJ2-7; d_call: -; clone_size: -; cdr3_aa: CASTPIPGSWYF; cdr3_nt: TGTGCCAGCACACCTATACCGGGGTCATGGTACTTC
v_call: TRBV2; j_call: TRBJ2-7; d_call: TRBD2; clone_size: few; cdr3_aa: CASSEPEGLAGGPISYEQYF; cdr3_nt: TGTGCCAGCAGTGAACCGGAAGGACTAGCGGGAGGGCCTATCTCCTACGAGCAGTACTTC
v_call: TRBV2; j_call: TRBJ2-7; d_call: TRBD1; clone_size: few; cdr3_aa: CASSEGQPSVGQYF; cdr3_nt: TGTGCCAGCAGCGAGGGACAGCCTTCCGTGGGGCAGTACTTC
v_call: TRBV6-1; j_call: TRBJ2-7; d_call: -; clone_size: -; cdr3_aa: CASSEGPSETYEQYF; cdr3_nt: TGTGCCAGCAGTGAAGGGCCTAGCGAGACCTACGAGCAGTACTTC
v_call: TRBV5-5; j_call: TRBJ2-5; d_call: TRBD1; clone_size: once; cdr3_aa: CASSLLTGLETQYF; cdr3_nt: TGTGCCAGCAGCTTGTTGACAGGGTTAGAGACCCAGTACTTC
v_call: TRBV19; j_call: TRBJ1-1; d_call: -; clone_size: -; cdr3_aa: CASSIDRVNTEAFF; cdr3_nt: TGTGCCAGTAGTATAGACAGGGTGAACACTGAAGCTTTCTTT
v_call: TRBV6-5; j_call: TRBJ2-7; d_call: TRBD2; clone_size: -; cdr3_aa: CASSYSSLAGGYEQYF; cdr3_nt: TGTGCCAGCAGTTACTCGAGTCTAGCGGGAGGGTACGAGCAGTACTTC
v_call: TRBV9; j_call: TRBJ1-1; d_call: -; clone_size: -; cdr3_aa: CASQAEVNTEAFF; cdr3_nt: TGTGCCAGCCAGGCAGAAGTGAACACTGAAGCTTTCTTT
v_call: TRBV15; j_call: TRBJ1-1; d_call: TRBD1; clone_size: once; cdr3_aa: CATRNDRGQTGKLNTEAFF; cdr3_nt: TGTGCCACCAGGAACGACAGGGGTCAAACAGGAAAATTGAACACTGAAGCTTTCTTT
v_call: TRBV5-8; j_call: TRBJ2-3; d_call: -; clone_size: -; cdr3_aa: CASSLAVGGGNTDTQYF; cdr3_nt: TGTGCCAGCAGCTTGGCGGTAGGGGGGGGAAACACAGATACGCAGTATTTT
v_call: TRBV27; j_call: TRBJ1-2; d_call: -; clone_size: few; cdr3_aa: CASSFTSTYGYTF; cdr3_nt: TGTGCCAGCAGTTTCACTTCGACTTATGGCTACACCTTC
v_call: TRBV27; j_call: TRBJ2-7; d_call: TRBD1; clone_size: -; cdr3_aa: CASSFAQGAQEQYF; cdr3_nt: TGTGCCAGCAGTTTCGCGCAGGGGGCGCAAGAGCAGTACTTC
v_call: TRBV18; j_call: TRBJ2-3; d_call: TRBD2; clone_size: -; cdr3_aa: CASSPPGGSLADTQYF; cdr3_nt: TGTGCCAGCTCACCCCCCGGGGGGAGTCTGGCAGATACGCAGTATTTT
v_call: TRBV7-8; j_call: TRBJ1-5; d_call: TRBD1; clone_size: -; cdr3_aa: CASSLGDRGRQPQHF; cdr3_nt: TGTGCCAGCAGCTTAGGGGACAGGGGACGGCAGCCCCAGCATTTT
v_call: TRBV5-1; j_call: TRBJ2-5; d_call: TRBD2; clone_size: -; cdr3_aa: CASSETLLTLAGGGTQYF; cdr3_nt: TGCGCCAGCAGCGAAACCCTCTTGACACTAGCGGGAGGTGGGACCCAGTACTTC
v_call: TRBV7-2; j_call: TRBJ2-7; d_call: TRBD1; clone_size: -; cdr3_aa: CASSPRQGAVDF; cdr3_nt: TGTGCCAGCAGCCCAAGACAGGGGGCCGTCGACTTC
v_call: TRBV7-9; j_call: TRBJ2-1; d_call: -; clone_size: -; cdr3_aa: CASSQFLGNTGNEQFF; cdr3_nt: TGTGCCAGCAGCCAATTCCTGGGGAATACGGGGAATGAGCAGTTCTTC
v_call: TRBV19; j_call: TRBJ2-1; d_call: -; clone_size: -; cdr3_aa: CASDVGGGAYNEQFF; cdr3_nt: TGTGCCAGCGACGTGGGTGGGGGCGCCTACAATGAGCAGTTCTTC
v_call: TRBV5-1; j_call: TRBJ1-4; d_call: TRBD1; clone_size: -; cdr3_aa: CASSFGEQGAEKLFF; cdr3_nt: TGCGCCAGCAGCTTCGGAGAACAGGGGGCCGAAAAACTGTTTTTT
v_call: TRBV27; j_call: TRBJ2-1; d_call: TRBD2; clone_size: -; cdr3_aa: CASSFPAGVNNEQFF; cdr3_nt: TGTGCCAGCAGTTTTCCAGCGGGAGTAAACAATGAGCAGTTCTTC
v_call: TRBV10-3; j_call: TRBJ1-5; d_call: -; clone_size: -; cdr3_aa: CAISDPTVGQSNQPQHF; cdr3_nt: TGTGCCATCAGTGACCCCACCGTGGGGCAGAGCAATCAGCCCCAGCATTTT
v_call: TRBV5-8; j_call: TRBJ2-7; d_call: -; clone_size: -; cdr3_aa: CASSLGGRSPFLEQYF; cdr3_nt: TGTGCCAGCAGCTTGGGCGGCCGTTCGCCCTTCTTGGAGCAGTACTTC
v_call: TRBV5-4; j_call: TRBJ2-1; d_call: TRBD2; clone_size: -; cdr3_aa: CASSLVGLGDNEQFF; cdr3_nt: TGTGCCAGCAGCTTGGTTGGACTAGGGGACAATGAGCAGTTCTTC
v_call: TRBV19; j_call: TRBJ2-7; d_call: TRBD1; clone_size: -; cdr3_aa: CASREHRGYEQYF; cdr3_nt: TGTGCCAGTAGAGAGCACAGGGGCTACGAGCAGTACTTC
v_call: TRBV10-3; j_call: TRBJ2-7; d_call: -; clone_size: -; cdr3_aa: CAISGNTGSEQYF; cdr3_nt: TGTGCCATCAGCGGTAATACAGGTTCCGAGCAGTACTTC
v_call: TRBV7-2; j_call: TRBJ2-5; d_call: -; clone_size: once; cdr3_aa: CASSLVKETQYF; cdr3_nt: TGTGCCAGCAGCTTAGTAAAAGAGACCCAGTACTTC
v_call: TRBV7-9; j_call: TRBJ2-7; d_call: -; clone_size: -; cdr3_aa: CASSSNALIRQQQYF; cdr3_nt: TGTGCCAGCAGCTCGAACGCCCTAATTCGACAGCAACAGTACTTC
v_call: TRBV5-1; j_call: TRBJ2-2; d_call: TRBD1; clone_size: -; cdr3_aa: CASSGGQGTGELFF; cdr3_nt: TGCGCCAGCAGCGGCGGACAGGGGACCGGGGAGCTGTTTTTT
v_call: TRBV27; j_call: TRBJ2-3; d_call: -; clone_size: -; cdr3_aa: CASSPRASTDTQYF; cdr3_nt: TGTGCCAGCAGTCCGCGGGCCAGCACAGATACGCAGTATTTT
v_call: TRBV4-2; j_call: TRBJ2-5; d_call: -; clone_size: -; cdr3_aa: CASSQGRTSKEGQYF; cdr3_nt: TGTGCCAGCAGCCAGGGAAGGACCTCCAAGGAGGGCCAGTACTTC
v_call: TRBV15; j_call: TRBJ2-1; d_call: -; clone_size: -; cdr3_aa: CATSSLKAANEQFF; cdr3_nt: TGTGCCACCAGCAGCTTGAAAGCGGCCAATGAGCAGTTCTTC
v_call: TRBV6-5; j_call: TRBJ2-2; d_call: TRBD2; clone_size: -; cdr3_aa: CASSYGAGLAAGELFF; cdr3_nt: TGTGCCAGCAGTTACGGGGCGGGACTAGCCGCCGGGGAGCTGTTTTTT
v_call: TRBV6-1; j_call: TRBJ2-5; d_call: TRBD1; clone_size: -; cdr3_aa: CASSEALRGSTGVKETQYF; cdr3_nt: TGTGCCAGCAGTGAAGCGCTTCGGGGTTCGACAGGGGTTAAGGAGACCCAGTACTTC
v_call: TRBV30; j_call: TRBJ2-3; d_call: -; clone_size: -; cdr3_aa: CAWRTGDSSTDTQYF; cdr3_nt: TGTGCCTGGAGGACGGGGGATAGCAGCACAGATACGCAGTATTTT
v_call: TRBV7-8; j_call: TRBJ2-1; d_call: TRBD2; clone_size: -; cdr3_aa: CASSLRTSYNEQFF; cdr3_nt: TGTGCCAGCAGCCTCCGGACTAGCTACAATGAGCAGTTCTTC
v_call: TRBV7-7; j_call: TRBJ2-1; d_call: -; clone_size: -; cdr3_aa: CASSIGTNYAYNEQFF; cdr3_nt: TGTGCCAGCAGCATCGGAACAAACTACGCTTACAATGAGCAGTTCTTC
v_call: TRBV30; j_call: TRBJ2-4; d_call: -; clone_size: -; cdr3_aa: CAWSHSQNIQYF; cdr3_nt: TGTGCCTGGAGTCACAGCCAAAACATTCAGTACTTC